This record looks at one T cell receptor (beta chain) sequence and its context. Which antigen it targets is not known. No much larger clone is present one base from it, and per-base qualities are unavailable. The method was the immunoSEQ multiplex PCR assay. The multiplex PCR relied on a mix of 60 forward primers for TCR Vbeta segments and 13 reverse primers for TCR Jbeta segments. The CDR3 region of rearranged TCR beta genes was amplified from genomic DNA by a multiplex PCR assay. The amplified TCR beta libraries were sequenced on the Illumina HiSeq System as 87-base-pair reads. The authors' pipeline ran thus. In a later analysis, tens of millions of unique TCR beta chains were counted across the roughly 670 repertoires, and approximately 11 million of these chains were shared by at least two donors. Raw reads were error-corrected and collapsed into unique sequences with a nearest-neighbor algorithm that merged closely related sequences to remove PCR and sequencing errors. Alignment of CDR3 sequences to IMGT reference sequences was used to assign V, D and J gene segments. For a sequence to be retained, a match of at least six nucleotides was required to both a V gene segment and a J gene segment. A rearrangement counted as productive if the CDR3 had no stop codons and remained in frame with V and J, and every other rearrangement counted as non-productive. CDR3 was defined according to IMGT convention as the region running from the second conserved V-encoded cysteine to the conserved J-encoded phenylalanine. The earlier analysis of approximately 500 of the donors excluded sequences that lacked an unambiguous match to a single V gene segment. An earlier analysis of 587 of the donors classified V segments as functional when productive rearrangements were above 56.7% and as segregating when the standard deviation between donors was above 5%. A statistical classification framework was developed to diagnose cytomegalovirus status using the catalog of TCR beta chain sequences. A later analysis assigned V and J genes by comparing TCR nucleotide sequences with IMGT/GENE-DB human TR gene sequences. The TCRdist pipeline was used in a later analysis to assign CDR3 sequences and most-parsimonious VDJ recombination scenarios. In a later analysis, each TCR beta chain was defined by its CDR3 amino acid sequence together with its V-gene family, and reads without a unique V-gene family were excluded. As a way to deal with suspected cross-contamination and a sequencing artifact, a later analysis dropped 640 or so nucleotide sequences that were highly shared and had low generation probability. For each public chain, a later analysis derived a clonal expansion index from normalized ranks of inferred template counts within each repertoire. Generation probabilities in a later analysis came from a VDJ recombination model fitted to out-of-frame rearrangements, and those results were checked against IGoR. Hypergeometric tests were used in a later analysis to score TCR-TCR, TCR-HLA and TCR-CMV co-occurrence, with a repertoire-size bias correction applied to the TCR pairs. In a later analysis, false discovery rates were estimated by permuting HLA or CMV assignments 20 times. A later analysis grouped co-occurring TCRs with DBSCAN, adding TCRdist sequence similarity when clustering within HLA-allele-positive subsets. Co-occurrence clustering excluded repertoires with fewer than 30,000 or more than 120,000 public chains, plus five with anomalous nucleotide sharing. The table comes from immuneACCESS by way of TCRdb, which keeps in-frame sequences with V and J called. Part of the clones is missing from these tables; in studies checked, under half for an unresolved V gene and the rest for unknown reasons. That table gives V, J and clone size, and the DNA gave D and trimming. This sample gives approximately 210,000 clones in total; around 81% of them show up just once. The ten largest clones take up 1.5% to 2% of the sample.

From cysteine to phenylalanine, the CDR3 is 13 amino acids long. The sequence is cut down to CDR3 DNA, 39 bases in frame from base 1. The germline V gene (reference sequence) supplies CDR1 PRHDT and CDR2 FYEKMQ. V and J are truncated by 5 bases and 7 bases respectively, leaving an intervening sequence of 12 bases. The data belong to a study of cytomegalovirus exposure and HLA in healthy donors (dated 2017 in TCRdb). Notes on the research overall: An earlier analysis of several hundred of the donors reported approximately 290 Gb of sequence data and roughly 100 million unique TCR beta sequences from around 200 million T cells. About 310 gigabases of sequencing data and roughly 90 million unique TCR sequences were included in an early release covering around 600 HLA-typed donors. Of the roughly 400 genotyped donors, about 80% fell in the genetic ancestry cluster associated with self-reported Caucasian donors. The study aimed to test whether cataloging public T cell receptors could reveal signatures of past pathogen exposure. The T cell repertoires of 666 subjects were profiled by immunosequencing and related to cytomegalovirus serostatus. A separate validation cohort of about 110 different subjects was used in addition to the roughly 670-subject first cohort. To predict cytomegalovirus infection status, the study combined high-throughput TCR immunosequencing, statistical association of individual TCRs with disease status, and machine learning. A later analysis re-examined previously published TCR beta repertoires from roughly 720 donors and added high-resolution HLA genotyping to investigate patterns of TCR occurrence. Rather than drawing on any new phenotypic data, the later analysis identified candidate immune exposures from TCR beta sequences and the way those sequences occurred across donors. To decide whether each TCR beta V gene segment behaved as functional or pseudogenic, an earlier analysis of some 600 of the donors relied on high-throughput TCR beta sequencing. Donor age, sex, ethnicity and CMV serostatus were compiled together with the repertoire data. Genome-wide SNP genotypes for about 65% of the 666 donors were used in a later genetic analysis, which treated that subset as a discovery cohort. All discovery cohort repertoires had been generated on a single sequencing platform. HLA typing covered class I and class II loci at four-digit resolution. Typing coverage varied by locus: roughly 629-640 donors for A, B, C, DRB1 and DQB1; roughly 520 for DQA1; around 570 for DPA1; roughly 470 for DPB1. Roughly 5 DR-DQ haplotypes were handled as single units for association and clustering because linkage in the cohort was strong. On average, 235,054 unique TCR beta nucleotide sequences were sequenced per donor among several hundred genotyped donors of the cohort, with roughly a sixth of those sequences being non-productive.

Study-wide findings and limitations: In the study, 164 TCR beta chains were listed as associated with cytomegalovirus. Because counts were too low, about 18 rarely observed V segments, including chromosome 9 orphons, were excluded from the earlier analysis of 587 of the donors. This cohort had only TCR beta chains sequenced, and the lack of alpha or paired-chain data limited which features could be detected. HLA typing was unavailable for some donors at each locus, so association tests used only the typed subset. According to a later genetic analysis, donors in an Asian-associated ancestry cluster had fewer N-insertions in productive TCRs than the approximately 670-donor mean. A later analysis associated about 18,000 TCR beta sequences with specific HLA alleles at a false discovery rate of 0.05. In a later analysis, TCR association rates were found to vary across HLA loci, with the most associated TCRs seen for DRB1 alleles and the fewest for HLA-C alleles. An association between a missense DCLRE1C variant and V-gene and J-gene trimming of TCR beta chains was found in a later genetic analysis and replicated in an independent cohort. The authors suggested that the approach could potentially be generalized to other disease states and immunological phenotypes. Correlated functional status among segregating V segments might reflect linkage disequilibrium, but an unknown experimental factor could not be ruled out. A group of highly shared sequence variants was considered likely to be a technical artifact of the sequencing pipeline. A later analysis found that HLA-associated TCR beta chains were more clonally expanded and had lower generation probabilities than equally common non-associated chains. Roughly uniform sequencing depth across donors was assumed in presence/absence analyses, although this assumption may not hold. In vitro tests confirmed that a few of the cytomegalovirus-associated TCR beta chains recognize cytomegalovirus antigens. The classifier was reported to diagnose cytomegalovirus status with high specificity and sensitivity in both the original cohort and the validation cohort. The 87-base-pair reads could not distinguish some IMGT-functional V segments, including TRBV6-2 and TRBV6-3, so those segments were excluded. Most TCR sequences were observed very rarely across donors, whereas some public TCRs were present in many individuals. In a later analysis, most CMV-associated TCR beta chains were found to appear HLA-restricted, with HLA associations seemingly driven largely by CMV exposure. When HLA alleles, especially DR and DQ, strongly co-occurred, TCR associations were difficult to assign to individual alleles. In an earlier analysis of 587 of the donors, most TCR beta V segments were observed in productive rearrangements about 87% or about 30% of the time, broadly matching IMGT annotations. A later analysis reported that several top co-occurrence clusters appeared linked to parvovirus B19, influenza, CMV and Epstein-Barr virus. A further reported finding was that TCR beta sequences accurately predicted the HLA-A and HLA-B alleles for most subjects in the first cohort. The only immune exposure information available for the cohort was CMV serostatus.

In total, approximately 700 healthy bone marrow donors made up the cohort. At the time of sampling, all cohort members were nominally healthy, though unrecorded immune exposures were likely present. The donor tested CMV seronegative, placing the donor among the approximately 400 seronegative members of the cohort. A peripheral blood sample was collected from each donor, and TCR beta sequencing was performed on peripheral blood mononuclear cells. The Qiagen DNeasy Blood Extraction Kit was used to extract genomic DNA from the blood cell samples. Sequencing used PBMCs. This chain is built from TRBV13 and TRBJ1-5; tentative D gene TRBD1, with 5 bases matching. The receptor was derived from a man between 18 and 35 years old in good health and CMV-seronegative. The nucleotide sequence reads as follows: TGTGCCAGCAGCCGCGCCCGGGGGCAGCCCCAGCATTTT. Its coded protein is CASSRARGQPQHF.